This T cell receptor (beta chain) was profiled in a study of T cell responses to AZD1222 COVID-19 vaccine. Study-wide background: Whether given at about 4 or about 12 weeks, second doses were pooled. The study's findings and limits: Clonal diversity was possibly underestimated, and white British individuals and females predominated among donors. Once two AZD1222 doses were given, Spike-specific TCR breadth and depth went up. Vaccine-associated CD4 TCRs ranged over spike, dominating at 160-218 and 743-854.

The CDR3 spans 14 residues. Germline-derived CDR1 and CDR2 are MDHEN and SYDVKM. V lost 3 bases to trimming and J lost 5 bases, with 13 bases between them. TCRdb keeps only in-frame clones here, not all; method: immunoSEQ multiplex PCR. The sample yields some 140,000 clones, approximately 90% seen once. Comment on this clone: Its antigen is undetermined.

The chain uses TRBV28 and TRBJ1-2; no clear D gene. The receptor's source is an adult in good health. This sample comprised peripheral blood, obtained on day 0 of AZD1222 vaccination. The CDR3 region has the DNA TGTGCCAGCAGTTTGAGGGCCGGGAGTTATGGCTACACCTTC. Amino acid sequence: CASSLRAGSYGYTF.